The present T cell receptor (beta chain) was sequenced within a study of response to subunit inactivated influenza vaccine. In TCRdb, the RT-PCR reads were re-called with MiXCR into one record per CDR3 protein. Found here are about 570,000 distinct CDR3 sequences, approximately 10% of them singletons; the top ten hold 11%. The germline V and J ends were trimmed by 3 bases and 10 bases, with 20 bases remaining between them. Germline V gives CDR1 DFQATT, CDR2 SNEGSKA (reference sequence). The CDR3 length is 14 residues. The sample was also linked to a second study, of T cells expressing NK-cell markers. Per that paper: In generating TCR beta cDNA, 5'RACE template switching with UMIs was used. Where a handful of donors were concerned, these clonotypes also led the CD3+CD56-NKG2C+ fraction.

V is TRBV20-1 and J is TRBJ2-3, with a tentative D call TRBD2 (6 bases). The sequencing used PBMCs from blood, collected on the day of vaccination. The clonotype was recovered from a man between 45 and 60 years old who received an inactivated influenza vaccine. CDR3 residues: CSASAGTAGGSQYF. CDR3 DNA: TGCAGTGCTAGCGCCGGGACTGCGGGCGGATCGCAGTATTTT.